This T cell receptor beta chain was documented in a study of blood T cell repertoires in COVID-19. Whole-study context: Both acute and convalescent COVID-19 samples were obtained from the United States, Italy and Spain. Nucleic acid was either cDNA or gDNA, and it came from T cells, B-cell-depleted T cells, or PBMCs.

CDR3 length: 13 amino acids. Germline V lookup: CDR1 SQVTM, CDR2 ANQGSEA. V was clipped by 5 bases and J by 2 bases; unmatched bases: 4. In Cohort 3, a recovered donor had either two negative PCRs, clearance, or symptom resolution. Using immunoSEQ multiplex PCR, the repertoire was profiled, and TCRdb retains in-frame clones only, with some absent. The table has about 180,000 clones, approximately 88% seen once. Sequencing was performed on PBMCs or T cells enriched from blood (not recorded which). The chain carries TRBV29-1 and TRBJ2-7, with 9 bases that match TRBD2. The source is a woman younger than 30 who had recovered from COVID-19. CDR3 DNA: TGCAGCGTTTGGACTAGCGAAACCTACGAGCAGTACTTC. Protein product: CSVWTSETYEQYF.